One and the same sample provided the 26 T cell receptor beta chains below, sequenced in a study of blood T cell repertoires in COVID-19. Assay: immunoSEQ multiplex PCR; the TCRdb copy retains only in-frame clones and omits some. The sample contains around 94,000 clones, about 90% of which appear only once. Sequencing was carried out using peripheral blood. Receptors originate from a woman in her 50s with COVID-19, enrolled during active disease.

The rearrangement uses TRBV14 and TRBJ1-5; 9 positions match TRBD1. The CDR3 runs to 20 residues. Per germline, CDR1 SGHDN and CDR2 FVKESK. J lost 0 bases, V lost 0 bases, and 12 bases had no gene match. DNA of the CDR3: TGTGCCAGCAGCCAAGAAAGAGGTCCGGGACAGGGATATAGCAATCAGCCCCAGCATTTT. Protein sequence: CASSQERGPGQGYSNQPQHF.

The CDR3 DNA reads TGTGCCAGCAGCTTAGATGCAGCCGGACAGGGGGGTGAAGCTTTCTTT. Translating it yields CASSLDAAGQGGEAFF. The chain employs TRBV9 and TRBJ1-1; 10 bases line up with TRBD1. V lost 4 bases to trimming and J lost 7 bases; unmatched junction nucleotides: 13. The CDR3 is 16 amino acids. CDR1 and CDR2 (germline): SGDLS, YYNGEE.

In nucleotides, the CDR3 is TGTGCCAGCAGCCAGGGGAGCTCCTATAATTCACCCCTCCACTTT. Amino acid sequence: CASSQGSSYNSPLHF. The chain employs TRBV7-6 and TRBJ1-6, with D possibly matching TRBD1 (6 bases). V was trimmed by 5 bases and J by 0 bases, leaving 8 bases between them. Germline V CDR1 and CDR2: SGHVS, FNYEAQ. The CDR3 sequence is 15 residues long. The whole variable domain, remainder taken from reference TRBV7-6 and TRBJ1-6, is GAGVSQSPRYKVTKRGQDVALRCDPISGHVSLYWYRQALGQGPEFLTYFNYEAQQDKSGLPNDRFSAERPEGSISTLTIQRTEQRDSAMYRCASSQGSSYNSPLHFGNGTRLTVT.

The CDR3 DNA is TGTGCCAGCAGCCGAGACGGACAGGGGCAAGAGACCCAGTACTTC. Protein product: CASSRDGQGQETQYF. The V and J genes are TRBV7-8 and TRBJ2-5; 9 bases map to TRBD1. The CDR3 runs to 15 residues. V gave up 5 bases and J gave up 2 bases; unmatched junction bases: 6. Germline lookup yields CDR1 SGHVS and CDR2 FQNEAQ.

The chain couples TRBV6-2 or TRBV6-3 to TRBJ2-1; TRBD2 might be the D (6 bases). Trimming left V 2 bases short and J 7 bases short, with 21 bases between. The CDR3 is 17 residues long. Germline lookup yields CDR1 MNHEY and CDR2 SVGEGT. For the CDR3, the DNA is TGTGCCAGCAGTTACGTTAGCGGAGGGGCCTCCCGGAATGAGCAGTTCTTC. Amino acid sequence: CASSYVSGGASRNEQFF.

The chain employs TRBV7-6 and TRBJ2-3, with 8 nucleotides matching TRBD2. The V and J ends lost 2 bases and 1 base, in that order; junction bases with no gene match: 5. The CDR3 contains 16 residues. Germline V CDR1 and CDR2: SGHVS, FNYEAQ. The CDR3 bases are TGTGCCAGCAGCTTATGGACTAGCTATGGCACAGATACGCAGTATTTT. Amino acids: CASSLWTSYGTDTQYF.

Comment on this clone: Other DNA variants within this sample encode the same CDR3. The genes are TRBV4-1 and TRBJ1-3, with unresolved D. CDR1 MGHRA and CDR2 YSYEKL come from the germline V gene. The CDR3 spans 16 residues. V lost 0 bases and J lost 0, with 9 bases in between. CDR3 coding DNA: TGCGCCAGCAGCCAAGAAGAGTCTTTCTCTGGAAACACCATATATTTT. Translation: CASSQEESFSGNTIYF.

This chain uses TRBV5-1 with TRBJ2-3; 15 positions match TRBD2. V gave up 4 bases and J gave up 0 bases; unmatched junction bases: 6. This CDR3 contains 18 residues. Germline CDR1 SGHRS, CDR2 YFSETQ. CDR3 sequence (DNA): TGCGCCAGCAGCCTGGGGACTAGCGGGGGGTCTAGCACAGATACGCAGTATTTT. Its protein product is CASSLGTSGGSSTDTQYF.

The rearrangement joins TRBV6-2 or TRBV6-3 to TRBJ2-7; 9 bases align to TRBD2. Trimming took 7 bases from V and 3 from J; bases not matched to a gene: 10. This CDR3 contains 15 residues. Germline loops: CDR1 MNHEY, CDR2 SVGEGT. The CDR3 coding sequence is TGTGCCAGCACCCCAGGCGGGACTAGCCTCTACGAGCAGTACTTC. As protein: CASTPGGTSLYEQYF.

DNA of the CDR3: TGCGCCAGCAGCTTGGGGACAGTCGCTAGCACAGATACGCAGTATTTT. Translating it yields CASSLGTVASTDTQYF. The V gene is TRBV5-1, the J gene TRBJ2-3, with D maybe TRBD1 (6 bases). V lost 0 bases and J 0 bases, leaving 11 bases between the germline ends. This CDR3 comprises 16 residues. Germline CDR1 is SGHRS and CDR2 is YFSETQ.

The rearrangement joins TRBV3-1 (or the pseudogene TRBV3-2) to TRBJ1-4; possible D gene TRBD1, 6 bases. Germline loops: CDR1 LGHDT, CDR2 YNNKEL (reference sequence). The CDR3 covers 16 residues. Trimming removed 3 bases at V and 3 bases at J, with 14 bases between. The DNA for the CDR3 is TGTGCCAGCAGCCAGAACACAGGGTTAGCTAATGAAAAACTGTTTTTT. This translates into CASSQNTGLANEKLFF.

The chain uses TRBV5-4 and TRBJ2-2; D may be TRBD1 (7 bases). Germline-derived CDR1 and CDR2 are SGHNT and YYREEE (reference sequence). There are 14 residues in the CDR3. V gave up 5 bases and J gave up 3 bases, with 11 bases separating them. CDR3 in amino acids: CASSSRGDTGELFF. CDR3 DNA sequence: TGTGCCAGCAGTTCCAGGGGGGACACCGGGGAGCTGTTTTTT. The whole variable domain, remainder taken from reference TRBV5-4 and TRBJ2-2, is ETGVTQSPTHLIKTRGQQVTLRCSSQSGHNTVSWYQQALGQGPQFIFQYYREEENGRGNFPPRFSGLQFPNYSSELNVNALELDDSALYLCASSSRGDTGELFFGEGSRLTVL.

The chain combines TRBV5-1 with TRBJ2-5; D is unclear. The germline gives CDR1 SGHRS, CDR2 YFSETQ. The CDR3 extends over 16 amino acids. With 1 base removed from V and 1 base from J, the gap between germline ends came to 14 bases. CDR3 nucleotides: TGCGCCAGCAGCTTGCTCGGTCGGGTGGGCCAAGAGACCCAGTACTTC. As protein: CASSLLGRVGQETQYF.

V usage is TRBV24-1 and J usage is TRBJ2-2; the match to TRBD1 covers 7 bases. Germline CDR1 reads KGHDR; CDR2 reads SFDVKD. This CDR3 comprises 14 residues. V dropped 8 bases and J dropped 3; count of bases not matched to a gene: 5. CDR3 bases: TGTGCCACCAAGTCGCAGGGGGACACCGGGGAGCTGTTTTTT. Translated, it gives CATKSQGDTGELFF.

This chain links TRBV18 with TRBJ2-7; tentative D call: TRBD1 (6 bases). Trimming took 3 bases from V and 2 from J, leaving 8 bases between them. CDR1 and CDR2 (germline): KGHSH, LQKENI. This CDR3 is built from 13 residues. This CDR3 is CASSPRDTYEQYF. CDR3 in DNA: TGTGCCAGCTCACCCCGGGACACCTACGAGCAGTACTTC.

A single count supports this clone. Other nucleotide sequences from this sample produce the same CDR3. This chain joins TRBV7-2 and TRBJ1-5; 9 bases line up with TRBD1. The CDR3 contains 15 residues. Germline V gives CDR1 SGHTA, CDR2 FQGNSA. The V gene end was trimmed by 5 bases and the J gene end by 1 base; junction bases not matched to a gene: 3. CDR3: CASSLGQGSNQPQHF. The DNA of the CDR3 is TGTGCCAGCAGCCTGGGACAGGGAAGCAATCAGCCCCAGCATTTT.

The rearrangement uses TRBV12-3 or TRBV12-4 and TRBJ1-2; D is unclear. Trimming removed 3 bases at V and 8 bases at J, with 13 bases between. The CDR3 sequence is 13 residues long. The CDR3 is CASSFWNSEGYTF. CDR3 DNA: TGTGCCAGCAGTTTTTGGAACAGTGAGGGCTACACCTTC.

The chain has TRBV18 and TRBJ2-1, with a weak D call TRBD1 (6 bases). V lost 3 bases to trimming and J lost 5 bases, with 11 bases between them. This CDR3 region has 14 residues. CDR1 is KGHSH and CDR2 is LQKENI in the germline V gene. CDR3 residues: CASSPGQRNNEQFF. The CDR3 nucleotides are TGTGCCAGCTCACCGGGACAAAGAAACAATGAGCAGTTCTTC.

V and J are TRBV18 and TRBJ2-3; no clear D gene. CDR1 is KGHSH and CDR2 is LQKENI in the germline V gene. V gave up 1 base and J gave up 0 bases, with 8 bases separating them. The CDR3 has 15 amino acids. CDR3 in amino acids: CASSPLATSTDTQYF. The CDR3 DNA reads TGTGCCAGCTCACCACTAGCTACTAGCACAGATACGCAGTATTTT.

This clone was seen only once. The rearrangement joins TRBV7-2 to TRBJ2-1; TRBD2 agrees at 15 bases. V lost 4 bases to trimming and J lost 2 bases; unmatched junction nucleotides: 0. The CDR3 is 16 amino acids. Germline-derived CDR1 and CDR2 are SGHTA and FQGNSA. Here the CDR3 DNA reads TGTGCCAGCAGCTGGACTAGCGGGGGGGCCTACAATGAGCAGTTCTTC. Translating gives CASSWTSGGAYNEQFF.

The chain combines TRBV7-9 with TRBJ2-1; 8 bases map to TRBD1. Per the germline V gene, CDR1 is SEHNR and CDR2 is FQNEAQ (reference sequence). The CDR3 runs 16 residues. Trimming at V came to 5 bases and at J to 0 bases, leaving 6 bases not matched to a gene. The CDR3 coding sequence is TGTGCCAGCAGCGTCTACAGGGGGAGCTCCTACAATGAGCAGTTCTTC. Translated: CASSVYRGSSYNEQFF.

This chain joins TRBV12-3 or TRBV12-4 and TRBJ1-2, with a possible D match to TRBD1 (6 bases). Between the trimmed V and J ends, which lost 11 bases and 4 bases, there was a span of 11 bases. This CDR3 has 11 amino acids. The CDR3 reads CAGGGSYGYTF. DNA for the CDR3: TGTGCCGGGGGGGGCAGCTATGGCTACACCTTC.

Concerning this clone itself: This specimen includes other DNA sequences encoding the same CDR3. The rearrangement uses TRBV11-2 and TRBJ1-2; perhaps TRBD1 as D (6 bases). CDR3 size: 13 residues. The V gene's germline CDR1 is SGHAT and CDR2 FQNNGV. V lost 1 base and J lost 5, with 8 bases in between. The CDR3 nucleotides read TGTGCCAGCAGCTTAGGGCAGGGGTATGGCTACACCTTC. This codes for CASSLGQGYGYTF.

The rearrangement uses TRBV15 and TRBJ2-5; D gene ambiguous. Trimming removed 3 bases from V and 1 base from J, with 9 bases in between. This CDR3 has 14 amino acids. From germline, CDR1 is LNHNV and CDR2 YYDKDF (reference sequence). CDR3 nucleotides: TGTGCCACCAGCAGGAGAGACATCCAAGAGACCCAGTACTTC. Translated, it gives CATSRRDIQETQYF.

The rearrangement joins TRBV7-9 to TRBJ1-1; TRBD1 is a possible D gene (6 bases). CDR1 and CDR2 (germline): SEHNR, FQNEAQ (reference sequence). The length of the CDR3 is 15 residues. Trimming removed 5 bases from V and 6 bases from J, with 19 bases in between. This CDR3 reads CASSPLIQGAAEAFF. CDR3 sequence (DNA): TGTGCCAGCAGCCCTCTGATACAGGGTGCGGCTGAAGCTTTCTTT.

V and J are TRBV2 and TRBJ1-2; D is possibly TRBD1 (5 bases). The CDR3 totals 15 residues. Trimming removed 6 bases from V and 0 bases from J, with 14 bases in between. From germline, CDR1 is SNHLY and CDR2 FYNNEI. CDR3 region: CASRGVRGTNYGYTF. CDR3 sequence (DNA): TGTGCCAGCAGGGGTGTTAGGGGAACTAACTATGGCTACACCTTC.